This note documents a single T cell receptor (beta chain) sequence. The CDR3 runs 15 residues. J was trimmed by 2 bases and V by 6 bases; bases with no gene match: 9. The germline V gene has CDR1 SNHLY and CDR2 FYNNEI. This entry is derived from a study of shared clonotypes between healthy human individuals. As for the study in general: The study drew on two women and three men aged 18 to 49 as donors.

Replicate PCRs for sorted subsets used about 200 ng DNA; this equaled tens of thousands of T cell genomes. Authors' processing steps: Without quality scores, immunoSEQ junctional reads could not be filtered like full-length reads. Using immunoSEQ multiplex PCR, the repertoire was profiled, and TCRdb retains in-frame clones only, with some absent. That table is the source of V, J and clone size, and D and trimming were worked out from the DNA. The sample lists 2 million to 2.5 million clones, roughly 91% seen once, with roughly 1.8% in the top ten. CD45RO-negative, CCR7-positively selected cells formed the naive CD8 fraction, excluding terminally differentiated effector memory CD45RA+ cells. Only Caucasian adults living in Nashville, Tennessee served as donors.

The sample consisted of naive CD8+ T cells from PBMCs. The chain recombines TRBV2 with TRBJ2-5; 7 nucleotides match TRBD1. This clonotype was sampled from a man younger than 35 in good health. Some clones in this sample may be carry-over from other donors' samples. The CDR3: CASREASTGQETQYF. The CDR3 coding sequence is TGTGCCAGCAGAGAGGCGTCGACAGGGCAAGAGACCCAGTACTTC.